The 9 T cell receptor beta chains below were found in one sample sequenced in a study of T cell responses to AZD1222 COVID-19 vaccine. TCRdb's copy holds only in-frame clones and misses some; the assay was immunoSEQ multiplex PCR. Here the sample spans around 140,000 clones, approximately 88% being singletons. Sequenced material: peripheral blood, taken on day 0 of AZD1222 vaccination. These receptors were taken from an adult in good health.

The chain couples TRBV7-9 to TRBJ1-3; D is possibly TRBD1 (5 bases). The germline CDR1 and CDR2 sequences are SEHNR and FQNEAQ (reference sequence). CDR3 size: 16 residues. V lost 1 base and J lost 3, with 13 bases in between. The CDR3 region is CASSLGGVSGGNTIYF. CDR3 in DNA: TGTGCCAGCAGCTTAGGAGGGGTGAGCGGTGGAAACACCATATATTTT.

This chain links TRBV6-5 with TRBJ2-1; 7 bases match TRBD2. From germline, CDR1 is MNHEY and CDR2 SVGAGI. The CDR3 runs 13 residues. V shed 4 bases, J shed 6 bases, and the junction held 3 bases outside the gene matches. The DNA for the CDR3 is TGTGCCAGCAGTTTCGGGGGGAGCAATGAGCAGTTCTTC. Translated, it gives CASSFGGSNEQFF.

V and J are TRBV7-8 and TRBJ2-2, with a tentative D call TRBD1 (5 bases). Germline V lookup: CDR1 SGHVS, CDR2 FQNEAQ. There are 14 residues in the CDR3. V lost 5 bases, J lost 3 bases, and 10 bases lay in between. The CDR3 nucleotides read TGTGCCAGCAGCCTCGACAGATACACCGGGGAGCTGTTTTTT. It is translated as CASSLDRYTGELFF.

This clone was seen only once. This chain connects TRBV10-2 to TRBJ2-1; D may match TRBD1 or TRBD2 (5 bases each). CDR1 and CDR2 from the germline V gene are WSHSY and SAAADI. This CDR3 has 14 amino acids. V gave up 5 bases and J gave up 1 base, with 9 bases separating them. The CDR3 bases are TGCGCCAGCAGTATGGGGGATTCCTACAATGAGCAGTTCTTC. It is translated as CASSMGDSYNEQFF.

CDR3 residues: CASSLEGMGTNEKLFF. CDR3 DNA sequence: TGCGCCAGCAGCTTGGAAGGGATGGGGACTAATGAAAAACTGTTTTTT. The chain combines TRBV5-1 with TRBJ1-4; D unresolved. The CDR3 contains 16 residues. Per the germline V gene, CDR1 is SGHRS and CDR2 is YFSETQ. V was clipped by 0 bases and J by 2 bases, with 11 bases between them. The full variable domain, in which reference TRBV5-1 and TRBJ1-4 provide the parts outside the CDR3, is KAGVTQTPRYLIKTRGQQVTLSCSPISGHRSVSWYQQTPGQGLQFLFEYFSETQRNKGNFPGRFSGRQFSNSRSEMNVSTLELGDSALYLCASSLEGMGTNEKLFFGSGTQLSVL.

The chain couples TRBV6-5 to TRBJ2-1; 13 nucleotides align to TRBD2. Per the germline V gene, CDR1 is MNHEY and CDR2 is SVGAGI. The ends lost 5 bases at V and 8 bases at J; junction bases unmatched: 6. The CDR3 loop spans 15 amino acids. CDR3 protein: CASSRGLAGRDEQFF. As DNA, the CDR3 is TGTGCCAGCAGTAGGGGACTAGCGGGGAGGGATGAGCAGTTCTTC.

This chain uses TRBV19 with TRBJ1-5; 7 positions match TRBD1. V shed 6 bases and J 5 bases; nucleotides not matched to a gene: 4. The CDR3 covers 13 residues. The V gene's germline CDR1 is LNHDA and CDR2 SQIVND (reference sequence). This chain's CDR3 is CASRVQGDQPQHF. The CDR3 DNA reads TGTGCCAGTAGGGTTCAGGGGGATCAGCCCCAGCATTTT.

The V call is TRBV9, the J call TRBJ1-2; D unclear. This CDR3 contains 14 residues. Trimming pared 0 bases from V and 4 bases from J, leaving 10 bases between. The germline V gene encodes CDR1 SGDLS and CDR2 YYNGEE. CDR3 nucleotide sequence: TGTGCCAGCAGCGTAGAGGGAGCTCCCTATGGCTACACCTTC. Its protein product is CASSVEGAPYGYTF.

The V and J genes are TRBV7-2 and TRBJ2-2; D is unclear. V was pared by 6 bases and J by 4 bases, with 9 bases between. The CDR3 is 13 amino acids. Germline values: CDR1 SGHTA, CDR2 FQGNSA. CDR3 nucleotides: TGTGCCAGCAGAAAGACACTCACCGGGGAGCTGTTTTTT. Protein sequence: CASRKTLTGELFF.